What follows are 23 T cell receptor beta chains derived from one specimen sequenced in a study of identical twins. TCRdb re-called the 5' RACE reads through MiXCR, storing one row per CDR3 protein. Of approximately 620,000 distinct CDR3 sequences in the sample, 8.6% were seen once. The same data also contributed to another study, on yellow fever vaccine responses in identical twins.

The sequencing input was PBMCs. The receptors were gathered from a woman between 18 and 29 years old in good health.

The chain is built from TRBV20-1 and TRBJ2-7, with D hard to call. The V gene's germline CDR1 is DFQATT and CDR2 SNEGSKA (reference sequence). V was trimmed by 3 bases and J by 4 bases, leaving 10 bases between them. This CDR3 has 12 residues. The CDR3 nucleotides read TGCAGTGCTAGCAAGGAGCAATACGAGCAGTACTTC. Its protein is CSASKEQYEQYF.

This clonotype has a handful of counts. The gene calls are TRBV6-1 and TRBJ2-5; possibly TRBD2 for D (5 bases). Trimming stripped 6 bases from V and 7 bases from J, with 15 bases between. The CDR3 sequence is 13 residues long. Germline V gene sequence: CDR1 MNHNS, CDR2 SASEGT. In DNA, the CDR3 is TGTGCCAGCAGCCCTTACTCCCTAGCGACCCAGTACTTC. Translated, it gives CASSPYSLATQYF.

CDR3 DNA sequence: TGTGCCAGCAGCAAGGGTGAGAAGGGCACAGATACGCAGTATTTT. Protein product: CASSKGEKGTDTQYF. The V gene is TRBV6-1, the J gene TRBJ2-3; D not resolved. Trimming removed 6 bases from V and 1 base from J, with 14 bases in between. The CDR3 covers 15 residues. CDR1 and CDR2 (germline): MNHNS, SASEGT.

The chain joins TRBV20-1 to TRBJ2-7; 8 bases line up with TRBD2. This CDR3 comprises 14 residues. V was clipped by 5 bases and J by 0 bases; unmatched bases: 6. Germline V CDR1 and CDR2: DFQATT, SNEGSKA (reference sequence). CDR3: CSAYLAGYSYEQYF. Here the CDR3 DNA reads TGCAGTGCTTATCTAGCGGGTTACTCCTACGAGCAGTACTTC.

This clonotype was observed a few times. The chain joins TRBV5-5 to TRBJ2-2; 11 bases fit TRBD2. In germline, CDR1 is SGHKS, CDR2 YYEKEE (reference sequence). The trim removed 0 bases at V and 7 bases at J, leaving 5 bases unmatched. CDR3 size: 16 residues. CDR3 loop: CASSLVAGGQIGELFF. The CDR3 DNA sequence: TGTGCCAGCAGCTTGGTAGCGGGGGGGCAGATCGGGGAGCTGTTTTTT.

The gene calls are TRBV20-1 and TRBJ2-3; TRBD2 might be the D (5 bases). This CDR3 has 11 residues. V lost 6 bases and J 8 bases, leaving 12 bases between the germline ends. Germline lookup yields CDR1 DFQATT and CDR2 SNEGSKA (reference sequence). Here the CDR3 DNA reads TGCAGTGCGAATCCCGCGGGTACGCAGTATTTT. Residues: CSANPAGTQYF.

In its sample, this clonotype was seen a few times. This chain joins TRBV28 and TRBJ2-3; the match to TRBD2 covers 12 bases. The CDR3 contains 14 residues. With 3 bases clipped from V and 6 bases from J, the junction kept 1 base outside the gene matches. Germline values: CDR1 MDHEN, CDR2 SYDVKM. The CDR3 nucleotides are TGTGCCAGCAGTTTCACTAGCGGGGGGGATACGCAGTATTTT. Encoded protein: CASSFTSGGDTQYF.

This clonotype came up a few times. The chain recombines TRBV10-3 with TRBJ2-5, with TRBD1 as a possible D gene (5 bases). CDR1 is ENHRY and CDR2 is SYGVKD in the germline V gene. The CDR3 covers 13 residues. The V end lost 4 bases, the J end lost 3 bases, and 9 bases lay between the germline ends. The CDR3 DNA is TGTGCCATCAGTGGGACAAAAGAAGAGACCCAGTACTTC. This encodes CAISGTKEETQYF.

This clonotype was detected many times. The rearrangement links TRBV5-1 to TRBJ1-1; 7 bases are a match to TRBD1. Germline assignment: CDR1 SGHRS and CDR2 YFSETQ. V was clipped by 3 bases and J by 12 bases; unmatched bases: 14. This CDR3 is 14 amino acids long. CDR3 region: CASSWDSPSHGTFF. CDR3 DNA sequence: TGCGCCAGCAGCTGGGACAGCCCTTCTCACGGGACTTTCTTT.

The chain couples TRBV19 to TRBJ2-3; D not certain. Germline CDR1 reads LNHDA; CDR2 reads SQIVND (reference sequence). CDR3 length equals 13 residues. Between the trimmed V and J ends, which lost 3 bases and 6 bases, there was a span of 10 bases. Here the CDR3 reads CASSIVRTDTQYF. CDR3 DNA sequence: TGTGCCAGTAGTATTGTACGGACGGATACGCAGTATTTT.

This clonotype was recorded many times. The chain links TRBV10-3 to TRBJ2-7; 7 nucleotides agree with TRBD1. The CDR3 is made up of 13 amino acids. Trimming cost V 10 bases and J 2 bases; bases outside gene matches: 8. Germline-derived CDR1 and CDR2 are ENHRY and SYGVKD. The CDR3 DNA follows: TGTGCCACAAATTATGACAGGGCCTACGAGCAGTACTTC. It encodes CATNYDRAYEQYF.

This clonotype was detected a few times. The chain has TRBV25-1 and TRBJ2-2, with 7 bases aligning to TRBD1. The germline V gene encodes CDR1 MGHDK and CDR2 SYGVNS. The CDR3 is 15 residues long. J lost 2 bases, V lost 8 bases, and 8 bases had no gene match. CDR3 protein: CASGGRDSNTGELFF. In nucleotides, the CDR3 is TGTGCCAGCGGGGGCCGGGACAGCAACACCGGGGAGCTGTTTTTT.

J is TRBJ2-1 and V is TRBV5-1; 9 positions match TRBD2. The trim removed 4 bases at V and 7 bases at J, leaving 12 bases unmatched. The CDR3 runs to 16 residues. CDR1 is SGHRS, CDR2 YFSETQ, per germline. This CDR3 is CASSLLSGSSGNEQFF. The CDR3 DNA is TGCGCCAGCAGCCTTCTTAGCGGGAGTTCCGGTAATGAGCAGTTCTTC.

The chain links TRBV5-1 to TRBJ2-5, with no clear D. The CDR3 is made up of 15 amino acids. The germline V gene encodes CDR1 SGHRS and CDR2 YFSETQ. The V end was cut by 0 bases, the J end by 4 bases, with 13 bases between. CDR3 DNA sequence: TGCGCCAGCAGCTTGGCCCTGGGTTTGTCAGAGACCCAGTACTTC. It yields the protein CASSLALGLSETQYF.

This clonotype was seen repeatedly, ten times or more. The V gene is TRBV12-3 or TRBV12-4, the J gene TRBJ2-1; D perhaps matches TRBD2 (5 bases). The CDR3 has 14 amino acids. Between the trimmed V and J ends, which lost 5 bases and 4 bases, there was a span of 12 bases. CDR3 coding DNA: TGTGCCAGCAGTCCTGCGGGTGGGTACAATGAGCAGTTCTTC. Translated, it gives CASSPAGGYNEQFF.

This clonotype has a handful of counts. The chain recombines TRBV5-1 with TRBJ1-6; D gene uncertain. Germline loops: CDR1 SGHRS, CDR2 YFSETQ. There are 16 residues in the CDR3. The germline V and J ends were trimmed by 0 bases and 0 bases, with 7 bases remaining between them. The DNA of the CDR3 is TGCGCCAGCAGCTTGGGAGGGAGCTCCTATAATTCACCCCTCCACTTT. This gives the protein CASSLGGSSYNSPLHF.

The V call is TRBV20-1, the J call TRBJ1-4; 7 nucleotides align to TRBD1. Germline CDR1 is DFQATT and CDR2 is SNEGSKA (reference sequence). This CDR3 contains 13 residues. Losses at the gene ends were 6 bases for V and 4 bases for J; bases not matched to a gene: 5. As DNA, the CDR3 is TGCAGTGCCGACCGGGACAGTAATGAAAAACTGTTTTTT. Translation: CSADRDSNEKLFF.

This clonotype was seen more than once but under ten times. V is TRBV7-8 and J is TRBJ2-3; TRBD2 aligns across 15 bases. CDR1 and CDR2 from the germline V gene are SGHVS and FQNEAQ. V lost 2 bases and J lost 3; bases outside the gene matches: 12. The CDR3 has 20 residues. The chain's CDR3 is CASSLLEMGLAGGGTDTQYF. CDR3 DNA: TGTGCCAGCAGCTTATTGGAGATGGGACTAGCGGGAGGAGGGACAGATACGCAGTATTTT. Full variable domain (missing parts from reference TRBV7-8 and TRBJ2-3): GAGVSQSPRYKVAKRGQDVALRCDPISGHVSLFWYQQALGQGPEFLTYFQNEAQLDKSGLPSDRFFAERPEGSVSTLKIQRTQQEDSAVYLCASSLLEMGLAGGGTDTQYFGPGTRLTVL.

V is TRBV11-2 and J is TRBJ2-1, with TRBD2 as a possible D gene (6 bases). This CDR3 has 15 residues. With 3 bases removed from V and 3 bases from J, the gap between germline ends came to 12 bases. The germline gives CDR1 SGHAT, CDR2 FQNNGV. This chain's CDR3 is CASSLSGGVYNEQFF. Written as DNA, the CDR3 is TGTGCCAGCAGCTTGTCGGGCGGGGTCTACAATGAGCAGTTCTTC.

This clonotype has a count of ten or more. V and J are TRBV7-2 and TRBJ2-2; 7 bases are shared with TRBD1. Unmatched junction bases numbered 10, after V lost 5 bases and J lost 4 bases. The CDR3 length is 16 residues. Per germline, CDR1 SGHTA and CDR2 FQGNSA. The CDR3 coding sequence is TGTGCCAGCAGCGCTGACTTTGGGACAGCCACCGGGGAGCTGTTTTTT. Protein sequence: CASSADFGTATGELFF.

This clonotype was seen many times. This chain links TRBV12-3 or TRBV12-4 with TRBJ2-7, with D possibly being TRBD1 (5 bases). V lost 2 bases and J 3 bases, leaving 8 bases between the germline ends. This CDR3 is 13 amino acids long. DNA for the CDR3: TGTGCCAGCAGTTTATCAGGGATCTACGAGCAGTACTTC. Its protein product is CASSLSGIYEQYF.

This sequence joins TRBV20-1 and TRBJ2-7, with TRBD2 matching 15 bases. CDR1 DFQATT and CDR2 SNEGSKA come from the germline V gene (reference sequence). J gave up 6 bases and V 6 bases, and 9 bases lay outside the gene matches. The CDR3 is 15 amino acids. The CDR3 DNA reads TGCAGTGCAACCGGACTAGCGGGAGGGGCGGGCGAGCAGTACTTC. This codes for CSATGLAGGAGEQYF.

This clonotype occurred many times. The CDR3 nucleotides read TGCGCCAGCAGCTTGTACGGCGGGAGTTACAGCGAGCAGTACTTC. Its translation is CASSLYGGSYSEQYF. The chain links TRBV5-1 to TRBJ2-7; TRBD2 matches 7 bases. Unmatched junction bases numbered 10, after V lost 1 base and J lost 6 bases. The germline gives CDR1 SGHRS, CDR2 YFSETQ. This CDR3 comprises 15 residues.